What follows are 32 T cell receptor beta chains derived from one specimen sequenced in a study of cytomegalovirus exposure and HLA in healthy donors. Use of 60 Vbeta and 13 Jbeta primers characterized the PCR. Data came from immunoSEQ multiplex PCR; TCRdb stores just in-frame clones and leaves some out. The data show under 150,000 clones, roughly 77% seen once. Material: PBMCs. These receptors originate from a man between 18 and 35 years old in good health and CMV-seronegative.

The rearrangement uses TRBV5-1 and TRBJ2-7, with 8 bases matching TRBD2. The J segment lost 1 base and the V segment lost 4 bases, leaving 7 bases of the junction unmatched. The CDR3 extends over 15 amino acids. CDR1 and CDR2 (germline): SGHRS, YFSETQ. In DNA form, the CDR3 reads TGCGCCAGCAGCCCTCGTGCGGGGGGTTCCTACGAGCAGTACTTC. Translation: CASSPRAGGSYEQYF.

This chain links TRBV6-6 with TRBJ1-2, with 9 bases fitting TRBD1. This CDR3 region has 13 residues. CDR1 is MNHNY, CDR2 SVGAGI, per germline (reference sequence). V shed 5 bases, J shed 6 bases, and the junction held 4 bases outside the gene matches. The CDR3 protein is CASSLDRGDGYTF. CDR3 in DNA: TGTGCCAGCAGTCTGGACAGGGGCGATGGCTACACCTTC.

This chain links TRBV19 with TRBJ2-3; 11 bases line up with TRBD1. The germline gives CDR1 LNHDA, CDR2 SQIVND (reference sequence). With 4 bases clipped from V and 5 bases from J, the junction kept 8 bases outside the gene matches. This CDR3 has 16 amino acids. CDR3 amino acids: CASSNRTGGEKDTQYF. The CDR3 DNA reads as TGTGCCAGTAGTAACCGGACAGGGGGCGAAAAAGATACGCAGTATTTT.

This chain connects TRBV6-1 to TRBJ1-1; 8 nucleotides agree with TRBD1. The CDR3 contains 15 residues. The ends lost 4 bases at V and 5 bases at J; junction bases unmatched: 9. In germline, CDR1 is MNHNS, CDR2 SASEGT. In DNA, the CDR3 is TGTGCCAGCAGTGTCCAACAGGGGGGTGGAACTGAAGCTTTCTTT. Translating gives CASSVQQGGGTEAFF.

This clone was seen a handful of times. This rearrangement joins TRBV29-1 to TRBJ2-7; D might be TRBD1 (6 bases). Germline V CDR1 and CDR2: SQVTM, ANQGSEA. Trimming took off 7 bases at V and 0 bases at J, with 10 bases between the two ends. The CDR3 sequence is 12 residues long. The CDR3 sequence: CSAGTLSYEQYF. The CDR3 coding sequence is TGCAGCGCCGGGACACTCTCCTACGAGCAGTACTTC.

V gene TRBV6-6 combines with J gene TRBJ1-4, with 7 positions matching TRBD1. This CDR3 is built from 16 residues. Germline V gives CDR1 MNHNY, CDR2 SVGAGI (reference sequence). Trimming removed 7 bases from V and 7 bases from J; junction bases left unmatched: 15. The CDR3 region has the DNA TGTGCCAGCACAAACCGACAGGGTATTAACGGTGAAAAACTGTTTTTT. As protein: CASTNRQGINGEKLFF.

The V call is TRBV5-6, the J call TRBJ2-1, with D maybe TRBD1 (6 bases). CDR3 length: 17 residues. The V gene lost 0 bases and the J gene lost 5 bases, with 18 bases spanning the gap. Germline V gives CDR1 SGHDT, CDR2 YYEEEE. The CDR3 loop is CASSLGRGININNEQFF. The CDR3 bases are TGTGCCAGCAGCTTGGGAAGGGGGATCAATATCAACAATGAGCAGTTCTTC.

This clone was seen a few times. The chain recombines TRBV4-3 with TRBJ1-2; TRBD1 is a possible D gene (5 bases). The CDR3 runs to 16 residues. CDR1 is LGHNA and CDR2 is YSLEER in the germline V gene. V was shortened by 0 bases and J by 2 bases, with 13 bases between the two germline ends. In nucleotides, the CDR3 is TGCGCCAGCAGCCAAGATTTCCAGGGCCCAAACTATGGCTACACCTTC. Translated, it gives CASSQDFQGPNYGYTF.

This clone showed up just a few times. The genes are TRBV25-1 and TRBJ1-1; D unresolved. V lost 1 base to trimming and J lost 4 bases, with 13 bases between them. Per germline, CDR1 MGHDK and CDR2 SYGVNS. The CDR3 extends over 15 amino acids. The CDR3: CASSELSGLGTEAFF. The DNA of the CDR3 is TGTGCCAGCAGTGAATTAAGCGGATTGGGCACTGAAGCTTTCTTT. Drawing the rest from reference TRBV25-1 and TRBJ1-1, the complete variable domain is EADIYQTPRYLVIGTGKKITLECSQTMGHDKMYWYQQDPGMELHLIHYSYGVNSTEKGDLSSESTVSRIRTEHFPLTLESARPSHTSQYLCASSELSGLGTEAFFGQGTRLTVV.

The gene calls are TRBV27 and TRBJ1-1; unclear D gene. This CDR3 comprises 13 residues. In germline, CDR1 is MNHEY, CDR2 SMNVEV (reference sequence). V was trimmed by 5 bases and J by 1 base, leaving 8 bases between them. The CDR3 DNA is TGTGCCAGCAGTATCGGGGAGAACACTGAAGCTTTCTTT. It translates to CASSIGENTEAFF.

CDR3 nucleotide sequence: TGTGCCAGCAGCTTTACAGGGTTTAGGAATTCACCCCTCCACTTT. It encodes CASSFTGFRNSPLHF. V and J are TRBV5-8 and TRBJ1-6, with D possibly matching TRBD1 (6 bases). The CDR3 is 15 residues long. V dropped 2 bases and J dropped 7 bases, with 13 bases sitting between them. Germline V lookup: CDR1 SGHTS, CDR2 YDEGEE.

V and J are TRBV5-4 and TRBJ1-2, with D possibly matching TRBD1 (5 bases). Germline V gene data show CDR1 as SGHNT and CDR2 as YYREEE (reference sequence). CDR3 length: 15 residues. V was cut by 2 bases and J by 4 bases, with 15 bases left in between. This chain's CDR3 is CASSLLSGGVYGYTF. The CDR3 nucleotides are TGTGCCAGCAGCTTACTCAGCGGGGGTGTCTATGGCTACACCTTC.

The V call is TRBV5-1, the J call TRBJ2-5; D not resolved. The J call could be wrong; TRBJ2-7 is a better fit for the DNA end. The germline V gene has CDR1 SGHRS and CDR2 YFSETQ. The CDR3 totals 15 residues. For the CDR3, the DNA is TGCGCCAGCAGCTTGGTAGCTTCTAGCTCCTACGAGCAGTACTTC. Translating gives CASSLVASSSYEQYF.

Details on this clone: A junction end diverges from the germline sequence, so it may reflect a read error. The chain carries TRBV7-9 and TRBJ2-7, with 14 bases matching TRBD2. The germline V gene has CDR1 SEHNR and CDR2 FQNEAQ (reference sequence). This CDR3 region has 14 residues. The CDR3 nucleotides read TGTTCCAGCAGCTTAGGGACTAGCGGGGGCGAGCAGTACTTC. This sequence encodes CSSSLGTSGGEQYF.

This chain joins TRBV5-6 and TRBJ2-3, with D perhaps matching TRBD1 (5 bases). V was shortened by 4 bases and J by 2 bases, with 14 bases between the two germline ends. The germline CDR1 and CDR2 sequences are SGHDT and YYEEEE. The CDR3 sequence is 15 residues long. The CDR3 DNA follows: TGTGCCAGCAGCGATGACTTGGGGCCCACAGATACGCAGTATTTT. It translates to CASSDDLGPTDTQYF.

The V gene is TRBV7-2, the J gene TRBJ1-5, with unresolved D. The CDR3 loop spans 12 amino acids. Between the trimmed V and J ends, which lost 5 bases and 3 bases, there was a span of 5 bases. Germline CDR1 is SGHTA and CDR2 is FQGNSA. The CDR3 DNA sequence: TGTGCCAGCAGCCCTTACAATCAGCCCCAGCATTTT. This encodes CASSPYNQPQHF.

The table lists this clone with a count of one. This sequence joins TRBV7-9 and TRBJ1-1; 8 bases map to TRBD1. Looked up from germline, CDR1 is SEHNR and CDR2 is FQNEAQ (reference sequence). The CDR3 is made up of 14 amino acids. The V and J ends lost 5 bases and 4 bases, in that order; junction bases with no gene match: 6. The CDR3 reads CASSGRTGFTEAFF. The CDR3 DNA sequence: TGTGCCAGCAGCGGACGGACAGGGTTCACTGAAGCTTTCTTT.

V gene TRBV11-2 combines with J gene TRBJ2-7; D possibly corresponds to TRBD2 (5 bases). Trimming pared 5 bases from V and 2 bases from J, leaving 10 bases between. Germline CDR1 reads SGHAT; CDR2 reads FQNNGV. The CDR3 is 13 amino acids. The CDR3 protein is CASSRDGTYEQYF. CDR3 DNA: TGTGCCAGCAGCCGCGACGGGACCTACGAGCAGTACTTC.

This rearrangement joins TRBV23-1 to TRBJ1-2, with TRBD1 as a possible D gene (5 bases). TRBV23-1 has ORF status, its function being uncertain. The CDR3 consists of 17 residues. V shed 0 bases and J shed 4 bases, with 18 bases lying between them. CDR3 in DNA: TGCGCCAGCAGTCAATCAAGGGGCCCGGTTCTGAGCTATGGCTACACCTTC. It is translated as CASSQSRGPVLSYGYTF.

The chain is built from TRBV6-6 and TRBJ2-5, with 8 bases matching TRBD1. The germline V gene has CDR1 MNHNY and CDR2 SVGAGI (reference sequence). This CDR3 is 16 amino acids long. The junction had 13 bases not matched to a gene; V was cut back by 5 bases and J by 5 bases. CDR3 sequence reads: CASSKGGQGARETQYF. CDR3 nucleotide sequence: TGTGCCAGCAGTAAAGGAGGGCAGGGGGCTCGCGAGACCCAGTACTTC.

This clone has only one observation. The rearrangement uses TRBV6-5 and TRBJ1-3; the D is unclear. This CDR3 spans 14 amino acids. In germline, CDR1 is MNHEY, CDR2 SVGAGI. Between the trimmed V and J ends, which lost 0 bases and 7 bases, there was a span of 10 bases. CDR3 region: CASSYSPNWNTIYF. CDR3 bases: TGTGCCAGCAGTTACTCGCCGAACTGGAACACCATATATTTT.

In its sample, this clone was seen a few times. The chain uses TRBV7-7 and TRBJ2-3; D remains unclear. The ends were cut back, 1 base at V and 3 bases at J, with 5 bases in the middle. This CDR3 region has 13 residues. Germline V gives CDR1 SSHAT, CDR2 FNYEAQ (reference sequence). The CDR3 DNA reads TGTGCCAGCAGCTTAGGCCTAACAGATACGCAGTATTTT. Translating gives CASSLGLTDTQYF.

V is TRBV5-4 and J is TRBJ2-2; 8 nucleotides agree with TRBD1. With V trimmed by 2 bases and J by 4 bases, 4 bases remained unmatched. CDR3 size: 15 residues. CDR1 is SGHNT and CDR2 is YYREEE in the germline V gene (reference sequence). CDR3 nucleotide sequence: TGTGCCAGCAGCTTTCCAGGGGGCGCCACCGGGGAGCTGTTTTTT. Its protein is CASSFPGGATGELFF.

The chain joins TRBV5-4 to TRBJ1-4; possible D gene TRBD1, 5 bases. The V gene's germline CDR1 is SGHNT and CDR2 YYREEE (reference sequence). CDR3 length: 12 residues. Trimming removed 6 bases at V and 7 bases at J, with 10 bases between. The CDR3 DNA is TGTGCCAGCAACGACAGAATTGAAAAACTGTTTTTT. Translated: CASNDRIEKLFF.

V and J are TRBV6-5 and TRBJ2-7; 7 bases agree with TRBD1. Looked up from germline, CDR1 is MNHEY and CDR2 is SVGAGI. Germline trimming cut 5 bases from V and 0 bases from J; bases unmatched to any gene: 4. This CDR3 region has 14 residues. The CDR3 coding sequence is TGTGCCAGCAGTCAGGACAGGATCTCCTACGAGCAGTACTTC. Its translation: CASSQDRISYEQYF.

In its sample, this clone was seen a few times. This same CDR3 is encoded by further DNA sequences in the sample. The rearrangement links TRBV10-3 to TRBJ1-1, with D maybe TRBD1 (5 bases). Germline V gene lookup returns CDR1 ENHRY and CDR2 SYGVKD. The CDR3 is 13 amino acids. Trimming left V 3 bases short and J 0 bases short, with 5 bases between. The CDR3 sequence is CAISDRVNTEAFF. The DNA of the CDR3 is TGTGCCATCAGTGACAGGGTGAACACTGAAGCTTTCTTT.

Note on this clone: The junction does not match germline at one end; this may be a read error. V usage is TRBV2 and J usage is TRBJ2-7, with D possibly TRBD2 on 5 matching bases. Germline V CDR1 and CDR2: SNHLY, FYNNEI. This CDR3 comprises 11 residues. The CDR3 DNA is TGTGCCAGCAGCGACGGACTGTACGGGAACTTC. Translating it yields CASSDGLYGNF.

The genes are TRBV11-2 and TRBJ1-6, with TRBD1 matching 10 bases. The J segment lost 10 bases and the V segment lost 5 bases, leaving 2 bases of the junction unmatched. This CDR3 is 13 amino acids long. Germline CDR1 reads SGHAT; CDR2 reads FQNNGV. DNA for the CDR3: TGTGCCAGCAGCCCGGACAGGGGGTCACCCCTCCACTTT. Translated, it gives CASSPDRGSPLHF. The full variable domain, with the rest looked up from reference TRBV11-2 and TRBJ1-6, is EAGVAQSPRYKIIEKRQSVAFWCNPISGHATLYWYQQILGQGPKLLIQFQNNGVVDDSQLPKDRFSAERLKGVDSTLKIQPAKLEDSAVYLCASSPDRGSPLHFGNGTRLTVT.

This sequence joins TRBV11-2 and TRBJ1-1; no clear D. This CDR3 has 14 residues. V lost 5 bases and J lost 6, with 16 bases in between. CDR1 is SGHAT, CDR2 FQNNGV, per germline. The CDR3 here is CASSPAGKGAEAFF. CDR3 bases: TGTGCCAGCAGCCCCGCCGGGAAGGGCGCTGAAGCTTTCTTT. Full variable domain (remainder filled in from reference TRBV11-2 and TRBJ1-1): EAGVAQSPRYKIIEKRQSVAFWCNPISGHATLYWYQQILGQGPKLLIQFQNNGVVDDSQLPKDRFSAERLKGVDSTLKIQPAKLEDSAVYLCASSPAGKGAEAFFGQGTRLTVV.

The chain couples TRBV5-1 to TRBJ1-3; tentative D call: TRBD1 (6 bases). Germline CDR1 reads SGHRS; CDR2 reads YFSETQ. The CDR3 covers 14 residues. Deletions cut 4 bases from V and 2 bases from J, with 10 bases between. CDR3 sequence reads: CASSPGGPGNTIYF. CDR3 nucleotide sequence: TGCGCCAGCAGCCCCGGGGGGCCTGGAAACACCATATATTTT.

The rearrangement links TRBV5-1 to TRBJ1-2; 9 nucleotides agree with TRBD1. CDR1 is SGHRS, CDR2 YFSETQ, per germline. The CDR3 has 14 amino acids. V lost 2 bases and J lost 4; bases outside the gene matches: 3. The CDR3 reads CASSFTGGIYGYTF. In DNA form, the CDR3 reads TGCGCCAGCAGCTTCACAGGGGGCATCTATGGCTACACCTTC. The full variable domain, with the rest looked up from reference TRBV5-1 and TRBJ1-2, is KAGVTQTPRYLIKTRGQQVTLSCSPISGHRSVSWYQQTPGQGLQFLFEYFSETQRNKGNFPGRFSGRQFSNSRSEMNVSTLELGDSALYLCASSFTGGIYGYTFGSGTRLTVV.

This clone was picked up one time. This chain joins TRBV27 and TRBJ2-5; D gene ambiguous. Matching the DNA end better, TRBJ2-7 makes the J call doubtful. The CDR3 has 13 residues. Germline CDR1 reads MNHEY; CDR2 reads SMNVEV (reference sequence). CDR3 nucleotide sequence: TGTGCCAGCAGTCCTTCTGCGGATTACGAGCAGTACTTC. It is translated as CASSPSADYEQYF.